The 2 T cell receptor beta chains listed next were all sequenced from one sample in a study of the immune and genomic landscape of osteosarcoma. Poor-prognosis osteosarcoma patients supplied post-treatment primary, local recurrence and metastasis tumor specimens. TCRdb's copy holds only in-frame clones and misses some; the assay was immunoSEQ multiplex PCR. The top ten clones hold 6% to 7% of a sample with about 5,100 clones, 70% to 85% of them seen once. Sequenced material: osteosarcoma tumor tissue from the lung. The receptor source for this set is a human donor with osteosarcoma.

The chain couples TRBV6-5 to TRBJ2-5; possibly TRBD2 for D (5 bases). From germline, CDR1 is MNHEY and CDR2 SVGAGI. The CDR3 is made up of 15 amino acids. V was clipped by 0 bases and J by 5 bases, with 13 bases between them. CDR3: CASSYSVGSSETQYF. CDR3 in DNA: TGTGCCAGCAGTTACTCCGTGGGGAGCAGCGAGACCCAGTACTTC.

The genes are TRBV7-2 and TRBJ1-2; TRBD1 aligns across 8 bases. In germline, CDR1 is SGHTA, CDR2 FQGNSA. Trimming cost V 5 bases and J 5 bases; bases outside gene matches: 19. The CDR3 consists of 18 residues. The CDR3 sequence: CASSPFTGTGLRNYGYTF. DNA of the CDR3: TGTGCCAGCAGCCCCTTCACCGGGACAGGACTTAGAAATTATGGCTACACCTTC.